Below are 26 T cell receptor beta chains sequenced from a single sample in a study of regulatory T cells in long-lasting Graves disease. Time point described: persistent/refractory GD, antithyroid drugs over 5 years with positive TRAb. Researchers made the TCR library from RNA that was extracted from PBMCs. Researchers made TCR beta libraries by using iRepertoire HTBI primers and running Arm-PCR on CDR3 regions. TCRdb re-called the multiplex PCR reads with MiXCR, one entry per CDR3 protein. The table has some 430,000 distinct CDR3 sequences, 20% to 25% seen once. The source was peripheral blood mononuclear cells (PBMCs), collected when the disease was refractory, from a patient treated with antithyroid drugs. Receptors originate from a female donor with Graves disease.

A few counts support this clonotype. V gene TRBV7-2 combines with J gene TRBJ1-2, with D unclear. CDR1 SGHTA and CDR2 FQGNSA come from the germline V gene. The CDR3 contains 13 residues. The ends were cut back, 5 bases at V and 1 base at J, with 8 bases in the middle. CDR3 residues: CASSPQNNYGYTF. The DNA for the CDR3 is TGTGCCAGCAGCCCACAGAATAACTATGGCTACACCTTC.

The chain's CDR3 is CASSQSAGAGGYTF. In DNA form, the CDR3 reads TGTGCCAGCAGCCAAAGCGCAGGGGCGGGAGGCTACACCTTC. This chain links TRBV3-1 with TRBJ1-2, with D maybe TRBD1 (6 bases). Trimming removed 2 bases from V and 8 bases from J, with 15 bases in between. The CDR3 covers 14 residues. Germline V gene data show CDR1 as LGHDT and CDR2 as YNNKEL (reference sequence).

Details on this clonotype: A far larger clone is one base from this, pointing to a likely read error. This chain links TRBV6-2 or TRBV6-3 with TRBJ1-1; 7 bases line up with TRBD1. This CDR3 has 13 amino acids. The germline CDR1 and CDR2 sequences are MNHEY and SVGEGT. CDR3 amino acids: CAGSSGGITEAFF. CDR3 DNA: TGTGCCGGCAGCTCAGGGGGTATTACTGAAGCTTTCTTT.

This chain joins TRBV11-2 and TRBJ2-5; perhaps TRBD1 as D (5 bases). Per germline, CDR1 SGHAT and CDR2 FQNNGV. CDR3 length: 14 amino acids. V shed 5 bases and J shed 1 base, with 11 bases lying between them. The CDR3 nucleotides read TGTGCCAGCAGCCAGGGTGGCGGCCAAGAGACCCAGTACTTC. Translating it yields CASSQGGGQETQYF.

This clonotype was detected ten times or more. V gene TRBV27 combines with J gene TRBJ1-2; D is possibly TRBD1 (6 bases). V was pared by 5 bases and J by 3 bases, with 13 bases between. This CDR3 is built from 14 residues. The germline V gene has CDR1 MNHEY and CDR2 SMNVEV (reference sequence). Written as DNA, the CDR3 is TGTGCCAGCAGTCCTACACAGGGCTACTATGGCTACACCTTC. Its translation: CASSPTQGYYGYTF.

There are many counts of this clonotype. The chain joins TRBV7-3 to TRBJ2-6; D is uncertain. Trimming cost V 5 bases and J 0 bases, with 17 bases left between them. The germline V gene encodes CDR1 SGHTA and CDR2 FQGTGA. This CDR3 is 18 amino acids long. CDR3 region: CASSPFLDGHSGANVLTF. In DNA, the CDR3 is TGTGCCAGCAGCCCGTTCCTAGACGGCCACTCTGGGGCCAACGTCCTGACTTTC.

Turning to this clonotype: Lacking the conserved final phenylalanine or tryptophan, this CDR3 likely reflects a read error. The chain joins TRBV7-9 to TRBJ2-5, with 7 positions matching TRBD1. CDR1 is SEHNR, CDR2 FQNEAQ, per germline (reference sequence). The CDR3 is made up of 15 amino acids. V lost 5 bases to trimming and J lost 5 bases; unmatched junction nucleotides: 11. The CDR3 protein is CASSPRQGSAETQYL. CDR3 in DNA: TGTGCCAGCAGCCCCAGACAGGGTAGTGCGGAGACCCAGTACCTC.

The chain carries TRBV6-1 and TRBJ1-1; D may be TRBD1 (6 bases). Germline assignment: CDR1 MNHNS and CDR2 SASEGT. V was pared by 7 bases and J by 1 base, with 13 bases between. The CDR3 runs 14 residues. CDR3 amino acids: CASNLDSSNTEAFF. CDR3 bases: TGTGCCAGCAACCTGGACAGTTCGAACACTGAAGCTTTCTTT.

This clonotype came up a few times. V is TRBV4-1 and J is TRBJ1-4; D not certain. Germline V gives CDR1 MGHRA, CDR2 YSYEKL. The CDR3 is made up of 12 amino acids. Trimming pared 5 bases from V and 12 bases from J, leaving 13 bases between. The CDR3 nucleotides read TGCGCCAGCAGCGGAGCCCGTGGTGAACTGTTTTTT. As protein: CASSGARGELFF.

This clonotype was seen at least ten times. The rearrangement uses TRBV12-3 or TRBV12-4 and TRBJ1-5; TRBD1 matches at 9 bases. V lost 5 bases and J lost 7; bases outside the gene matches: 6. The CDR3 runs to 14 residues. The CDR3 DNA sequence: TGTGCCAGCAGTAAAGGACAGGGGATACAGCCCCAGCATTTT. It yields the protein CASSKGQGIQPQHF.

This clonotype occurred a few times. The genes are TRBV10-3 and TRBJ2-2, with D unclear. CDR3 size: 15 residues. Germline CDR1 ENHRY, CDR2 SYGVKD. V gave up 0 bases and J gave up 5 bases, with 10 bases separating them. The CDR3 region has the DNA TGTGCCATCAGTGAGTCGACTCTCGGTACCGGGGAGCTGTTTTTT. This sequence encodes CAISESTLGTGELFF.

There are a few counts of this clonotype. This chain uses TRBV19 with TRBJ2-5, with D possibly matching TRBD2 (6 bases). The V and J ends lost 7 bases and 2 bases respectively, with 11 bases between them. The germline CDR1 and CDR2 sequences are LNHDA and SQIVND (reference sequence). The length of the CDR3 is 13 residues. The CDR3 loop is CASMDYEQETQYF. As DNA, the CDR3 is TGTGCCAGTATGGACTATGAACAAGAGACCCAGTACTTC.

This clonotype was recorded at least ten times. The J gene is TRBJ1-5, the V gene TRBV6-5; D unclear. CDR3 length: 18 amino acids. Trimming removed 0 bases from V and 6 bases from J, with 21 bases in between. CDR1 is MNHEY, CDR2 SVGAGI, per germline. The CDR3 DNA reads as TGTGCCAGCAGTTACTCCAATGGCGTGGTGACCGTGCGTCAGCCCCAGCATTTT. Translated: CASSYSNGVVTVRQPQHF.

There are a few counts of this clonotype. This chain uses TRBV6-2 or TRBV6-3 with TRBJ1-3, with D unclear. Trimming left V 6 bases short and J 0 bases short, with 12 bases between. The CDR3 runs to 15 residues. Germline V CDR1 and CDR2: MNHEY, SVGEGT. DNA for the CDR3: TGTGCCAGCAGGAAGTCCGCTTACTCTGGAAACACCATATATTTT. Encoded protein: CASRKSAYSGNTIYF.

This clonotype was counted ten times or more. The chain uses TRBV6-1 and TRBJ1-1; D not certain. The CDR3 has 15 amino acids. Germline V CDR1 and CDR2: MNHNS, SASEGT. V was cut by 7 bases and J by 1 base, with 16 bases left in between. In DNA, the CDR3 is TGTGCCAGCACCAAAATGACTGCTACGAACACTGAAGCTTTCTTT. Translating gives CASTKMTATNTEAFF.

The CDR3 is CASSPNRGTDTQYF. The CDR3 DNA sequence: TGTGCCAGCAGCCCGAACAGGGGGACAGATACGCAGTATTTT. This chain joins TRBV7-2 and TRBJ2-3; 8 bases are shared with TRBD1. Germline V gene sequence: CDR1 SGHTA, CDR2 FQGNSA. The junction had 4 bases not matched to a gene; V was cut back by 5 bases and J by 3 bases. The CDR3 runs 14 residues.

Many counts were recorded for this clonotype. The chain recombines TRBV28 with TRBJ2-1, with D possibly being TRBD2 (7 bases). The germline V and J ends were trimmed by 5 bases and 4 bases, with 15 bases remaining between them. The CDR3 consists of 15 residues. Germline V gene data show CDR1 as MDHEN and CDR2 as SYDVKM. Written as DNA, the CDR3 is TGTGCCAGCAGTCCTCGGGGGGCACTATACAATGAGCAGTTCTTC. It encodes CASSPRGALYNEQFF.

A remark on this clonotype: Compared with germline, one end of the junction differs, possibly owing to a read error. This chain connects TRBV2 to TRBJ1-6, with D tentatively TRBD1 (5 bases). The CDR3 contains 13 residues. Per germline, CDR1 SNHLY and CDR2 FYNNEI. The CDR3 nucleotides read TGTGCCAGCAGTGGGGGGGGAAGTTCACCCCCCCACTTT. Protein: CASSGGGSSPPHF.

The genes are TRBV11-3 and TRBJ2-2, with D unresolved. The germline V gene encodes CDR1 SGHNT and CDR2 YENEEA. The CDR3 consists of 21 residues. V dropped 2 bases and J dropped 2 bases, with 27 bases sitting between them. The CDR3 loop reads CASSLTYWQAQTPLNTGELFF. The CDR3 DNA sequence: TGTGCCAGCAGCTTAACGTACTGGCAAGCGCAAACCCCGCTCAACACCGGGGAGCTGTTTTTT. Looking up the rest from reference TRBV11-3 and TRBJ2-2 gives the full variable domain: EAGVVQSPRYKIIEKKQPVAFWCNPISGHNTLYWYLQNLGQGPELLIRYENEEAVDDSQLPKDRFSAERLKGVDSTLKIQPAELGDSAVYLCASSLTYWQAQTPLNTGELFFGEGSRLTVL.

The genes are TRBV7-9 and TRBJ1-1; D call uncertain. The CDR3 is 13 residues long. Germline CDR1 reads SEHNR; CDR2 reads FQNEAQ (reference sequence). V was cut by 2 bases and J by 8 bases, with 12 bases left in between. The CDR3 loop is CASSLNLFGEAFF. The CDR3 DNA sequence: TGTGCCAGCAGCTTAAATCTCTTCGGAGAAGCTTTCTTT.

This clonotype was seen only a few times. CDR3 DNA: TGTGCCAGCAGCCCCCAACGGAGCCGCGGCACCTACGAGCAGTACTTC. It is translated as CASSPQRSRGTYEQYF. The rearrangement uses TRBV7-9 and TRBJ2-7; no firm D call. Germline assignment: CDR1 SEHNR and CDR2 FQNEAQ (reference sequence). The CDR3 is made up of 16 amino acids. V lost 5 bases and J 2 bases, leaving 19 bases between the germline ends.

This clonotype was counted between two and nine times. The chain links TRBV6-2 or TRBV6-3 to TRBJ2-1, with D maybe TRBD2 (6 bases). The CDR3 runs to 12 residues. Deletions cut 0 bases from V and 9 bases from J, with 6 bases between. Germline assignment: CDR1 MNHEY and CDR2 SVGEGT. CDR3 coding DNA: TGTGCCAGCAGTTACTCCGGGAGTGAGCAGTTCTTC. This gives the protein CASSYSGSEQFF.

This clonotype was found a few times. The chain joins TRBV28 to TRBJ2-7, with D tentatively TRBD1 (6 bases). Germline CDR1 MDHEN, CDR2 SYDVKM. The V gene lost 8 bases and the J gene lost 1 base, with 15 bases spanning the gap. The CDR3 extends over 14 amino acids. The CDR3 region has the DNA TGTGCCAGCCAAGGGGGTTCCCCTTCCTACGAGCAGTACTTC. Protein sequence: CASQGGSPSYEQYF.

At least ten counts were recorded for this clonotype. The junction differs from germline at one of its ends, possibly a read error. The CDR3 nucleotides are TGTGCCAGCAGCTTAGTTCAGGGACGGAACTCCGGGGAGCTGTTTTTT. Translated: CASSLVQGRNSGELFF. This chain uses TRBV11-2 with TRBJ2-2, with D perhaps TRBD1 or TRBD2 (5 bases each). CDR3 length: 16 residues. CDR1 is SGHAT, CDR2 FQNNGV, per germline. Based on the CDR3 plus reference TRBV11-2 and TRBJ2-2, the full variable domain is EAGVAQSPRYKIIEKRQSVAFWCNPISGHATLYWYQQILGQGPKLLIQFQNNGVVDDSQLPKDRFSAERLKGVDSTLKIQPAKLEDSAVYLCASSLVQGRNSGELFFGEGSRLTVL.

This clonotype has ten or more counts. The genes are TRBV6-2 or TRBV6-3 and TRBJ2-5; no clear D gene. Germline V gene sequence: CDR1 MNHEY, CDR2 SVGEGT. V was cut by 0 bases and J by 8 bases, with 7 bases left in between. The CDR3 covers 12 residues. CDR3: CASSYSRVTQYF. As DNA, the CDR3 is TGTGCCAGCAGTTACTCAAGGGTCACCCAGTACTTC.

The gene calls are TRBV28 and TRBJ1-2; D is possibly TRBD1 (6 bases). From germline, CDR1 is MDHEN and CDR2 SYDVKM. CDR3 size: 16 residues. V shed 2 bases and J shed 4 bases, with 17 bases lying between them. This CDR3 is CASSLRRDTLLYGYTF. In nucleotides, the CDR3 is TGTGCCAGCAGTTTAAGACGGGACACTCTACTCTATGGCTACACCTTC.